A selection of T cell receptor beta chains follows, all from one sample in a study of T cells in Graves' hyperthyroidism and ophthalmopathy. One entry per CDR3 protein, called by TCRdb with MiXCR from the multiplex PCR reads. The repertoire holds about 480,000 distinct CDR3 sequences, around an eighth seen once, with around a sixth in the top ten. Sequenced: blood. The receptors were gathered from a young woman with Graves' hyperthyroidism. CDR3s include the opening cysteine and the closing phenylalanine or tryptophan. The D gene is left open where the match is weak. Size is omitted from some rows. Given values are once, few, many or a class for expanded clones.

TRBJ1-1,TRBV11-3,17,many,TRBD1,CASSFLSGTGLNTEAFF,TGTGCCAGCAGCTTTCTTTCCGGGACAGGTTTGAACACTGAAGCTTTCTTT
TRBJ1-5,TRBV24-1,16,NA,NA,CATSDRTGAFPSPQHF,TGTGCCACCAGTGACCGGACCGGGGCCTTCCCATCGCCCCAGCATTTT
TRBJ2-1,TRBV20-1,16,few,NA,CSARDRNSRSYNEQFF,TGCAGTGCTAGAGATCGGAACAGTCGGTCCTACAATGAGCAGTTCTTC
TRBJ2-5,TRBV24-1,12,many,NA,CATSRSQETQYF,TGTGCCACCAGCAGGTCCCAAGAGACCCAGTACTTC
TRBJ1-1,TRBV29-1,14,NA,NA,CSVEGHGGNTEASF,TGCAGCGTTGAAGGTCACGGCGGGAACACTGAAGCTTCCTTT
TRBJ2-7,TRBV7-2,16,many,TRBD2,CASSPRSGRSSYEQYF,TGTGCCAGCAGCCCCCGAAGCGGGAGGAGCTCCTACGAGCAGTACTTC
TRBJ2-1,TRBV6-1,17,many,TRBD2,CASLPLMGLAGGNEQFF,TGTGCCAGCCTCCCCCTCATGGGACTAGCGGGAGGTAATGAGCAGTTCTTC
TRBJ2-1,TRBV6-2/TRBV6-3,15,many,TRBD2,CASSSGLAGVYEQFF,TGTGCCAGCAGTTCAGGGCTAGCGGGAGTTTATGAGCAGTTCTTC
TRBJ1-1,TRBV12-3/TRBV12-4,13,many,NA,CASRQQAQSEAFF,TGTGCCAGCAGGCAACAGGCCCAGAGTGAAGCTTTCTTT
TRBJ1-3,TRBV5-4,13,few,NA,CASSPVTGNTIYF,TGTGCCAGCAGCCCCGTCACTGGAAACACCATATATTTT
TRBJ2-2,TRBV11-2,18,few,TRBD2,CASSLEGLAAANTGELFF,TGTGCCAGCAGCTTAGAAGGCCTAGCGGCCGCGAACACCGGGGAGCTGTTTTTT
TRBJ1-5,TRBV2,13,many,NA,CASRKGGNQPQHF,TGTGCCAGCAGGAAGGGGGGCAATCAGCCCCAGCATTTT
TRBJ1-3,TRBV2,14,many,NA,CASSEPGVGNTIYF,TGTGCCAGCAGTGAACCGGGGGTTGGAAACACCATATATTTT
TRBJ2-7,TRBV12-3/TRBV12-4,14,once,NA,CASSYRPGSYEQYF,TGTGCCAGCAGTTATAGGCCGGGATCCTACGAGCAGTACTTC
TRBJ2-6,TRBV18,16,NA,NA,CASSRVLAGGANVLTF,TGTGCCAGCTCACGGGTCCTGGCGGGAGGGGCCAACGTCCTGACTTTC
TRBJ1-5,TRBV6-5,14,NA,NA,CASSYGFSNQPQHF,TGTGCCAGCAGTTACGGGTTTAGCAATCAGCCCCAGCATTTT
TRBJ2-7,TRBV9,14,few,TRBD1,CASALGTGAGEQYF,TGTGCCAGCGCTCTGGGGACAGGGGCGGGGGAGCAGTACTTC
TRBJ1-3,TRBV5-1,14,many,NA,CASSLSGDGNTIYF,TGCGCCAGCAGCTTGTCCGGGGATGGAAACACCATATATTTT